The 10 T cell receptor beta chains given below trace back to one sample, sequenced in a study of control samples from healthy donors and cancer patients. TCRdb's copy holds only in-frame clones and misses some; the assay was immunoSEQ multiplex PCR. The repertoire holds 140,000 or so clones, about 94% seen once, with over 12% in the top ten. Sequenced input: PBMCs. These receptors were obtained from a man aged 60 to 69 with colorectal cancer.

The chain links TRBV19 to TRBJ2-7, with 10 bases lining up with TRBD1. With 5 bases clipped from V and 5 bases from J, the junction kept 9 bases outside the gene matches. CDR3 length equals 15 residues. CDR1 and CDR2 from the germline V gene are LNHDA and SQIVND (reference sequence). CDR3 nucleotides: TGTGCCAGTAGTCGGGACAGGGGAAGCGGGAACGAGCAGTACTTC. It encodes CASSRDRGSGNEQYF.

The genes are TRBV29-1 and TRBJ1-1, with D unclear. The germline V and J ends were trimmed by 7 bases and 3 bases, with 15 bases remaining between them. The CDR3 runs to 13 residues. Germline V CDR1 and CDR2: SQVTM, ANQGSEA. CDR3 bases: TGCAGCGCCTCGGGGAGGGTTGACACTGAAGCTTTCTTT. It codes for CSASGRVDTEAFF.

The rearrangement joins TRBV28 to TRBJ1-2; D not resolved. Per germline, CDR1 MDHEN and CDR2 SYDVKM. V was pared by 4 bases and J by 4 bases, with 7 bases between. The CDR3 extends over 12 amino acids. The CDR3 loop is CASSYDTYGYTF. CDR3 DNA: TGTGCCAGCAGTTACGACACCTATGGCTACACCTTC.

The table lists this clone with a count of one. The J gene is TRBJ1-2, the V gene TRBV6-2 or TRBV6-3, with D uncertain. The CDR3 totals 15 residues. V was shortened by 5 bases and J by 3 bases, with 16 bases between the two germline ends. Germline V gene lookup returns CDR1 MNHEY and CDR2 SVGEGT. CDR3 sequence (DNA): TGTGCCAGCAGTCGGACGGACGGAGCATACTATGGCTACACCTTC. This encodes CASSRTDGAYYGYTF.

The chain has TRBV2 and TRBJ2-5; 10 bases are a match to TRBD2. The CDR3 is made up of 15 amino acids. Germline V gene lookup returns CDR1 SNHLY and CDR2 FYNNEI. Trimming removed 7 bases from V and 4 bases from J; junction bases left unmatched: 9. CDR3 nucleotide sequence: TGTGCCAGCAAAGAGCGGGGGGGCCTATTAGAGACCCAGTACTTC. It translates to CASKERGGLLETQYF.

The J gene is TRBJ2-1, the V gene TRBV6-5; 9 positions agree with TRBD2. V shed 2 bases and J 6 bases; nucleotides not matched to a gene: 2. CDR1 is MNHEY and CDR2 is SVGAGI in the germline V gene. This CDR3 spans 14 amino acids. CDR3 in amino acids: CASSYAGGLNEQFF. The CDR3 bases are TGTGCCAGCAGTTACGCGGGGGGGCTCAATGAGCAGTTCTTC.

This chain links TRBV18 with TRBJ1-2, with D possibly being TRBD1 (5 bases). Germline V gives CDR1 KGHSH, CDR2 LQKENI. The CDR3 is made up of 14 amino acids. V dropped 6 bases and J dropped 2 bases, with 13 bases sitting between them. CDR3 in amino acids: CASSPQQDNYGYTF. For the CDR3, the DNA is TGTGCCAGCTCCCCGCAACAGGACAACTATGGCTACACCTTC.

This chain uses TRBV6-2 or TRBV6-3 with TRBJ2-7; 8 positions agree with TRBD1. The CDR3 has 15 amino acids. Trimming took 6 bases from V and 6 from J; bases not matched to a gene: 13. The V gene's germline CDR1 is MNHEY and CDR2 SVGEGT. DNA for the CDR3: TGTGCCAGCAGCTTCTCAGGGGGCAATTGGGGCGAGCAGTACTTC. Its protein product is CASSFSGGNWGEQYF.

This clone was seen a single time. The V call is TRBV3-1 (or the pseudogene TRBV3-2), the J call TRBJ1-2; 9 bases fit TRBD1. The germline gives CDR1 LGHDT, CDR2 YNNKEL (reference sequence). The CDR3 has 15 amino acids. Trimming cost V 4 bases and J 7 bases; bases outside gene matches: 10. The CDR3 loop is CASSPLTGGYGGYTF. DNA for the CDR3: TGTGCCAGCAGCCCTTTAACAGGGGGCTACGGTGGCTACACCTTC.

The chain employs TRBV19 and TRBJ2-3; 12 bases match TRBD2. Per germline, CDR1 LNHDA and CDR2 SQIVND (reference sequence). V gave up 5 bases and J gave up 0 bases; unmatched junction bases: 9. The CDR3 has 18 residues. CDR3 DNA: TGTGCCAGTAGTGCGACTAGCGGGGGAGATATTAGCACAGATACGCAGTATTTT. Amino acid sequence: CASSATSGGDISTDTQYF.